The TCR beta chain under discussion was sequenced for a study of identical twins. Whole-study results and caveats: Insertion counts were lower in abundant cord blood beta clonotypes, a trend that memory repertoires did not show.

On this clonotype: Its antigen remains unknown.

TCRdb redid the calling of the 5' RACE reads with MiXCR, one entry per CDR3 protein. The sample holds fewer than 250,000 distinct CDR3 sequences; approximately 8% are singletons and the top ten take roughly 5%. The CDR3 spans 17 residues. CDR1 and CDR2 (germline): KGHDR, SFDVKD. V gave up 10 bases and J gave up 0 bases; unmatched junction bases: 11. These sequences were also reported in another study, on yellow fever vaccine responses in identical twins. Turning to that study: Reportedly, the T cell response mounted by twins to vaccine seemed partly convergent, partly personalized.

The gene calls are TRBV24-1 and TRBJ2-7; 13 nucleotides align to TRBD2. Sequencing input: CD8+ T cells sorted from blood. This TCR was recovered from a woman younger than 30 in good health. For the CDR3, the DNA is TGTGCCACAGAAACGACTAGCGGGAGGCCAAGCTCCTACGAGCAGTACTTC. Amino acid sequence: CATETTSGRPSSYEQYF.